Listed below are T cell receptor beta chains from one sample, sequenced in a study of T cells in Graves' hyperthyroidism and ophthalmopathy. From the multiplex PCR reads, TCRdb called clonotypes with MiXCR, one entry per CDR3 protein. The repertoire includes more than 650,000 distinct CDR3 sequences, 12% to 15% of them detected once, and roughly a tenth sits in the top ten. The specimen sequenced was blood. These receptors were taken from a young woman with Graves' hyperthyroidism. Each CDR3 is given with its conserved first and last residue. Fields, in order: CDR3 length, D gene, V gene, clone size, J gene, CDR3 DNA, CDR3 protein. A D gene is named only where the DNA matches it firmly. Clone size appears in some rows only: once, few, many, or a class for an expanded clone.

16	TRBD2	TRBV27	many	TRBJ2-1	TGTGCCAGCAGTTTATTAGCTAGCGGGAGCGGTGGTGAGCAGTTCTTC	CASSLLASGSGGEQFF
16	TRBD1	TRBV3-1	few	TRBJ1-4	TGTGCCAGCAGCCAAGCCGACAGGGCAACTAATGAAAAACTGTTTTTT	CASSQADRATNEKLFF
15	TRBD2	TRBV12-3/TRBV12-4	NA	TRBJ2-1	TGTGCCAGCAGTTCACTAGCGGGACTATACAATGAGCAGTTCTTC	CASSSLAGLYNEQFF
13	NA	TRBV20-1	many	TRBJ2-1	TGCAGTGCTCCCGGGGCCGATTACAATGAGCAGTTCTTC	CSAPGADYNEQFF
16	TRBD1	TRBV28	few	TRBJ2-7	TGTGCCAGCAGTGCTCTGGGACAGGGGGTCGCCTACGAGCAGTACTTC	CASSALGQGVAYEQYF
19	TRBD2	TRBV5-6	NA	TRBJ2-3	TGTGCCAGCAGCTCGGATGGACTAGCGGGATTTTTTAGCACAGATACGCAGTATTTT	CASSSDGLAGFFSTDTQYF
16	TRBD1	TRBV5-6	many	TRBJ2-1	TGTGCCAGTAATGGACAGGCGATAAGCTCCTACAATGAGCAGTTCTTC	CASNGQAISSYNEQFF
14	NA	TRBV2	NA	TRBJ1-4	TGTGCCAGCAGGGACAGATCCTATAATGAAAAACTGTTTTTT	CASRDRSYNEKLFF
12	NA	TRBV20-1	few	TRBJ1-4	TGCAGTGTGCTTATGAGAAATGAAAAACTGCTTTTT	CSVLMRNEKLLF
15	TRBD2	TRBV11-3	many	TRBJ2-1	TGTGCCAGCAGCTTAATATCGGGAGGGAATGATGAGCAGTTCTTC	CASSLISGGNDEQFF
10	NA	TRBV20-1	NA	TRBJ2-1	TGCAGTGCTAGCCCCTACGAGCAGTTCTTC	CSASPYEQFF
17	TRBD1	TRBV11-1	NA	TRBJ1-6	TGTGCCAGCAGCAACCAACCGGGACAGGGACCAAATTCACCCCTCCACTTT	CASSNQPGQGPNSPLHF
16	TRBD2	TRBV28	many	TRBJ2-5	TGTGCCAGCACCCCGGGACTAGCGGGAGGGTGGGAGACCCAGTACTTC	CASTPGLAGGWETQYF
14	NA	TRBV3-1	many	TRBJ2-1	TGTGCCAGCGGAACCTATCAACTCTACAATGAGCAGTTCTTC	CASGTYQLYNEQFF
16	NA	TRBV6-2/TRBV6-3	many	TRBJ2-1	TGTGCCAGCAGTTACCCCTCCGGGGGCGTAGGGGATGAGCAGTTCTTC	CASSYPSGGVGDEQFF
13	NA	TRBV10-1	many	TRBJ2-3	TGCGCCAGCAGTGGGGCAAACACAGATACGCAGTATTTT	CASSGANTDTQYF
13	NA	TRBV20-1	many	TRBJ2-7	TGCAGTGCTAGGGGCGGGACCTCCTACGAGCAGTACTTC	CSARGGTSYEQYF
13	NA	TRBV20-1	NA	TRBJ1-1	TGCAGTGCTAGACCAGGATACGACACTGAAGCTTTCTTT	CSARPGYDTEAFF
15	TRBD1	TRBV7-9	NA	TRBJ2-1	TGTGCCAGCAGCTCCGGGACAGGGCCCTACAATGAGCAGTTCTTC	CASSSGTGPYNEQFF
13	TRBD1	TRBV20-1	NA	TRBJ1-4	TGCAGTGCTTACGACAGGGGTGGTGAAAAACTGTTTTTT	CSAYDRGGEKLFF
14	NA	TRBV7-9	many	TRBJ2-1	TGTGCCAGCAGCTTAGCGGGACATCTCGATGAGCAGTTCTTC	CASSLAGHLDEQFF
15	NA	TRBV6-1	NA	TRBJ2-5	TGTGCCAGCAGTGGTGCGGCTCTAGGCCAAGAAACCCAGCACTTC	CASSGAALGQETQHF